Following are 29 T cell receptor beta chains from one sample sequenced in a study of T-cell reconstitution after alpha-beta-depleted transplantation in children. Unique molecular identifiers featured in how the TCRbeta library was prepared. TCRdb used MiXCR to reprocess the PCR reads, holding one entry per CDR3 protein. Of about 370,000 distinct CDR3 sequences in the sample, roughly 20% were seen once. The specimen was PBMCs from the stem cell graft donor, collected from the stem cell graft. The origin of the receptors is a human donor who donated a stem cell graft to a child with acute myeloid leukemia.

The chain uses TRBV5-5 and TRBJ2-1, with 8 bases identical to TRBD2. Germline loops: CDR1 SGHKS, CDR2 YYEKEE (reference sequence). This CDR3 spans 14 amino acids. The trim removed 1 base at V and 4 bases at J, leaving 1 base unmatched. The CDR3 region has the DNA TGTGCCAGCAGCTTGCCTAGCGGGTACAATGAGCAGTTCTTC. Translated, it gives CASSLPSGYNEQFF. The full variable domain, completed using reference TRBV5-5 and TRBJ2-1, is DAGVTQSPTHLIKTRGQQVTLRCSPISGHKSVSWYQQVLGQGPQFIFQYYEKEERGRGNFPDRFSARQFPNYSSELNVNALLLGDSALYLCASSLPSGYNEQFFGPGTRLTVL.

The chain carries TRBV12-3 or TRBV12-4 and TRBJ1-3; weak D call: TRBD1 (5 bases). This CDR3 contains 16 residues. V was pared by 3 bases and J by 4 bases, with 16 bases between. For the CDR3, the DNA is TGTGCCAGCAGTTTCCCGCGGAGGACAAGAGGAAACACCATATATTTT. This encodes CASSFPRRTRGNTIYF.

The chain joins TRBV27 to TRBJ2-2; TRBD1 matches at 9 bases. This CDR3 has 17 residues. The germline V gene has CDR1 MNHEY and CDR2 SMNVEV (reference sequence). V lost 6 bases, J lost 4 bases, and 12 bases stayed unmatched. The CDR3 protein is CASSHTGGVVGTGELFF. In nucleotides, the CDR3 is TGTGCCAGCAGCCACACAGGGGGCGTCGTAGGCACCGGGGAGCTGTTTTTT.

V and J are TRBV6-1 and TRBJ2-2; 8 positions agree with TRBD2. Unmatched junction bases numbered 12, after V lost 11 bases and J lost 7 bases. CDR1 is MNHNS, CDR2 SASEGT, per germline. CDR3 length: 14 residues. Here the CDR3 reads CAYGGAVGFGELFF. The CDR3 coding sequence is TGTGCCTACGGGGGGGCCGTCGGTTTCGGGGAGCTGTTTTTT.

This clonotype was seen a few times. The chain employs TRBV11-1 and TRBJ2-1, with D possibly matching TRBD2 (6 bases). The V end lost 1 base, the J end lost 16 bases, and 17 bases lay between the germline ends. The CDR3 sequence is 13 residues long. Germline V lookup: CDR1 SGHAT, CDR2 FQDESV (reference sequence). The DNA of the CDR3 is TGTGCCAGCAGCTTAGGCGGGACCCCCAATTCCTTCTTC. This translates into CASSLGGTPNSFF.

As concerns this clonotype: The conserved closing phenylalanine or tryptophan is absent in this CDR3, likely reflecting a read error. The chain has TRBV20-1 and TRBJ2-7; 12 nucleotides align to TRBD2. CDR3 length: 14 residues. In germline, CDR1 is DFQATT, CDR2 SNEGSKA (reference sequence). The J segment lost 3 bases and the V segment lost 3 bases, leaving 3 bases of the junction unmatched. CDR3 bases: TGCAGTGCTAGCACTAGCGGGGGGAACTACGAGCAGTACTAC. Amino acids: CSASTSGGNYEQYY.

The V gene is TRBV5-6, the J gene TRBJ2-5; D might be TRBD2 (6 bases). The CDR3 is 16 amino acids. V was cut by 0 bases and J by 1 base, with 13 bases left in between. Germline loops: CDR1 SGHDT, CDR2 YYEEEE. As DNA, the CDR3 is TGTGCCAGCAGCTTGGAGAGCGGGCGCCTCCAAGAGACCCAGTACTTC. As protein: CASSLESGRLQETQYF.

The chain links TRBV5-5 to TRBJ2-1; D is unresolved. The germline gives CDR1 SGHKS, CDR2 YYEKEE (reference sequence). This CDR3 has 14 amino acids. The V end was cut by 5 bases, the J end by 7 bases, with 16 bases between. CDR3: CASSSLDPPNEQFF. CDR3 DNA: TGTGCCAGCAGTTCTCTAGACCCCCCGAATGAGCAGTTCTTC.

This clonotype has a handful of counts. V and J are TRBV12-3 or TRBV12-4 and TRBJ1-5, with D possibly matching TRBD1 (5 bases). CDR3 length: 14 residues. V lost 1 base and J lost 4, with 8 bases in between. Here the CDR3 reads CASSLVWGNQPQHF. As DNA, the CDR3 is TGTGCCAGCAGTTTAGTTTGGGGGAATCAGCCCCAGCATTTT.

The chain employs TRBV7-9 and TRBJ1-2, with TRBD1 identical over 7 bases. J lost 6 bases, V lost 8 bases, and 6 bases had no gene match. From germline, CDR1 is SEHNR and CDR2 FQNEAQ (reference sequence). CDR3 length: 12 residues. As DNA, the CDR3 is TGTGCCAGCTTCAGGGGGTTAGATGGCTACACCTTC. Residues: CASFRGLDGYTF.

This clonotype was detected a few times. The chain combines TRBV12-3 or TRBV12-4 with TRBJ2-7, with 7 positions matching TRBD2. Trimming took 1 base from V and 5 from J; bases not matched to a gene: 2. CDR3 length equals 13 residues. CDR3 loop: CASSLGEGHEQYF. The DNA for the CDR3 is TGTGCCAGCAGTTTAGGGGAGGGCCACGAGCAGTACTTC.

This clonotype turned up a few times. The chain carries TRBV7-9 and TRBJ2-1; D call uncertain. The germline CDR1 and CDR2 sequences are SEHNR and FQNEAQ (reference sequence). CDR3 size: 14 residues. The V end was cut by 1 base, the J end by 8 bases, with 12 bases between. This chain's CDR3 is CASSLVSLRDEQFF. In nucleotides, the CDR3 is TGTGCCAGCAGCTTAGTCTCCCTCCGGGATGAGCAGTTCTTC.

In its sample, this clonotype was seen many times. This chain connects TRBV29-1 to TRBJ2-7; D is unresolved. This CDR3 contains 11 residues. The V end lost 7 bases, the J end lost 0 bases, and 7 bases lay between the germline ends. Germline V gives CDR1 SQVTM, CDR2 ANQGSEA. The CDR3 DNA reads as TGCAGCGCGACGAGCTCCTACGAGCAGTACTTC. It yields the protein CSATSSYEQYF.

V gene TRBV5-1 combines with J gene TRBJ2-6; 10 bases agree with TRBD2. Looked up from germline, CDR1 is SGHRS and CDR2 is YFSETQ. CDR3 size: 17 residues. V was clipped by 5 bases and J by 2 bases; unmatched bases: 7. CDR3 loop: CASSFPGLAAGANVLTF. CDR3 nucleotides: TGCGCCAGCAGTTTCCCCGGACTAGCGGCTGGGGCCAACGTCCTGACTTTC.

The chain combines TRBV11-2 with TRBJ2-1, with 14 nucleotides matching TRBD2. The CDR3 sequence is 13 residues long. The V gene's germline CDR1 is SGHAT and CDR2 FQNNGV. The V segment lost 8 bases and the J segment 10 bases; nucleotides outside the gene matches: 4. This CDR3 reads CASGLAGGLEQFF. The CDR3 DNA reads TGTGCCAGCGGACTAGCGGGAGGATTAGAGCAGTTCTTC. Based on the CDR3 plus reference TRBV11-2 and TRBJ2-1, the full variable domain is EAGVAQSPRYKIIEKRQSVAFWCNPISGHATLYWYQQILGQGPKLLIQFQNNGVVDDSQLPKDRFSAERLKGVDSTLKIQPAKLEDSAVYLCASGLAGGLEQFFGPGTRLTVL.

The chain employs TRBV29-1 and TRBJ2-5; D is unclear. The CDR3 consists of 13 residues. In germline, CDR1 is SQVTM, CDR2 ANQGSEA. Trimming took off 2 bases at V and 4 bases at J, with 11 bases between the two ends. For the CDR3, the DNA is TGCAGCGTTGAAACGGAAGCGAGAGAGACCCAGTACTTC. As protein: CSVETEARETQYF.

There are many counts of this clonotype. The chain employs TRBV20-1 and TRBJ2-1, with 8 nucleotides matching TRBD1. Germline values: CDR1 DFQATT, CDR2 SNEGSKA (reference sequence). J lost 5 bases, V lost 1 base, and 7 bases had no gene match. This CDR3 is built from 15 residues. The CDR3 nucleotides read TGCAGTGCTAGAGTGATAGACAGGGGAAACAATGAGCAGTTCTTC. Residues: CSARVIDRGNNEQFF.

In nucleotides, the CDR3 is TGTGCCAGCAGATTGGGGGGAGTGGAGACCCAGTACTTC. Residues: CASRLGGVETQYF. The chain recombines TRBV12-3 or TRBV12-4 with TRBJ2-5, with D tentatively TRBD2 (6 bases). Trimming removed 6 bases at V and 5 bases at J, with 13 bases between. The length of the CDR3 is 13 residues.

Details on this clonotype: Possible read error: a much larger clone is one base away. This rearrangement joins TRBV29-1 to TRBJ2-7; 7 bases match TRBD1. The V segment lost 7 bases and the J segment 5 bases; nucleotides outside the gene matches: 14. The CDR3 has 14 amino acids. CDR1 SQVTM and CDR2 ANQGSEA come from the germline V gene. CDR3 protein: CSASLGRQGNEQYF. The CDR3 coding sequence is TGCAGCGCTTCCCTGGGGAGACAGGGTAACGAGCAGTACTTC.

This clonotype has only a few counts. V and J are TRBV25-1 and TRBJ2-1, with 11 bases aligning to TRBD2. Germline loops: CDR1 MGHDK, CDR2 SYGVNS. The CDR3 is 14 residues long. With 6 bases clipped from V and 5 bases from J, the junction kept 3 bases outside the gene matches. The CDR3 DNA reads TGTGCCAGCAGACAGGGACTAGCGGACAATGAGCAGTTCTTC. Encoded protein: CASRQGLADNEQFF.

This clonotype showed up just a few times. V and J are TRBV4-1 and TRBJ2-7, with 7 bases aligning to TRBD1. This CDR3 spans 15 amino acids. CDR1 is MGHRA, CDR2 YSYEKL, per germline. V trimming: 4 bases; J trimming: 2 bases; junction bases outside the gene matches: 8. CDR3 in amino acids: CASSLNYRGTYEQYF. CDR3 DNA: TGCGCCAGCAGCCTTAATTACAGGGGCACCTACGAGCAGTACTTC.

The chain recombines TRBV28 with TRBJ2-1; D not certain. Per germline, CDR1 MDHEN and CDR2 SYDVKM. V gave up 5 bases and J gave up 3 bases, with 14 bases separating them. This CDR3 region has 15 residues. CDR3 sequence: CASSPRTRSYNEQFF. As DNA, the CDR3 is TGTGCCAGCAGTCCGCGGACGAGGAGCTACAATGAGCAGTTCTTC. The full variable domain, with the rest looked up from reference TRBV28 and TRBJ2-1, is DVKVTQSSRYLVKRTGEKVFLECVQDMDHENMFWYRQDPGLGLRLIYFSYDVKMKEKGDIPEGYSVSREKKERFSLILESASTNQTSMYLCASSPRTRSYNEQFFGPGTRLTVL.

The chain uses TRBV7-2 and TRBJ2-5; D is ambiguous. In germline, CDR1 is SGHTA, CDR2 FQGNSA. V lost 1 base to trimming and J lost 6 bases, with 9 bases between them. The CDR3 contains 13 residues. CDR3: CASSLDGEKTQYF. In DNA, the CDR3 is TGTGCCAGCAGCTTAGACGGAGAAAAGACCCAGTACTTC.

Ten or more counts support this clonotype. In DNA form, the CDR3 reads TGCAGTGCTAGAGGGGGTAGCGGGAGATACATTCAGTACTTC. Translated, it gives CSARGGSGRYIQYF. V usage is TRBV20-1 and J usage is TRBJ2-4, with 9 bases lining up with TRBD2. The V and J ends lost 1 base and 8 bases, in that order; junction bases with no gene match: 6. There are 14 residues in the CDR3. Germline lookup yields CDR1 DFQATT and CDR2 SNEGSKA (reference sequence).

This clonotype was counted at least ten times. The CDR3 sequence: CSVAGRMNTEAFF. For the CDR3, the DNA is TGCAGCGTTGCGGGGAGGATGAACACTGAAGCTTTCTTT. The chain combines TRBV29-1 with TRBJ1-1; no firm D call. V lost 4 bases and J 0 bases, leaving 9 bases between the germline ends. Germline CDR1 SQVTM, CDR2 ANQGSEA. The CDR3 contains 13 residues.

The chain carries TRBV7-9 and TRBJ2-7; D tentatively fits TRBD1 or TRBD2 (5 bases each). This CDR3 comprises 13 residues. The germline V gene has CDR1 SEHNR and CDR2 FQNEAQ (reference sequence). Trimming removed 7 bases at V and 4 bases at J, with 14 bases between. CDR3 DNA sequence: TGTGCCAGCATCCCTAGTGGGGGTTACGAGCAGTACTTC. This codes for CASIPSGGYEQYF.

V usage is TRBV7-2 and J usage is TRBJ2-2; 11 nucleotides line up with TRBD2. Trimming cost V 0 bases and J 3 bases; bases outside gene matches: 9. Per the germline V gene, CDR1 is SGHTA and CDR2 is FQGNSA. CDR3 length equals 19 residues. CDR3 nucleotide sequence: TGTGCCAGCAGCTTAGCGACTAGCGGGACCGTATGGGACACCGGGGAGCTGTTTTTT. It is translated as CASSLATSGTVWDTGELFF.

For the CDR3, the DNA is TGTGCCAGCAGCGAGCCGGGAATCGCAGATACGCAGTATTTT. Encoded protein: CASSEPGIADTQYF. The chain is built from TRBV9 and TRBJ2-3, with a tentative D call TRBD2 (5 bases). V lost 3 bases and J lost 4, with 12 bases in between. CDR3 size: 14 residues. Germline values: CDR1 SGDLS, CDR2 YYNGEE.

This clonotype occurred many times. The chain uses TRBV12-3 or TRBV12-4 and TRBJ2-7; 8 nucleotides match TRBD1. With V trimmed by 1 base and J by 3 bases, 8 bases remained unmatched. The CDR3 is 16 amino acids. CDR3 bases: TGTGCCAGCAGTTTAGGAGATTGGACAGGGAACTACGAGCAGTACTTC. Translated: CASSLGDWTGNYEQYF.